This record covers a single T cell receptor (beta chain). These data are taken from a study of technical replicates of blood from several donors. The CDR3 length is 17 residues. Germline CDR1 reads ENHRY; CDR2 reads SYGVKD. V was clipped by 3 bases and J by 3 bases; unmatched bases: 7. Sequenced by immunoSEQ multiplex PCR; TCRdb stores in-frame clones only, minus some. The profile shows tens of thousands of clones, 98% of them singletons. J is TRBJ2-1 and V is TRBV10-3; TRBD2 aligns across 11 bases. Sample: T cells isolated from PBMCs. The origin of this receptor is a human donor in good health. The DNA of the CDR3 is TGTGCCATCAGTGACAGACTAGCGGGACGGTACTACAATGAGCAGTTCTTC. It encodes CAISDRLAGRYYNEQFF.